The TCR beta chain described here comes from a study of identifying expanded T cells in peripheral blood. Study-level points and caveats: Two-week clone count variance significantly increased as total template count grew. Over about two and four weeks, about 15 and 19 clones changed, versus 1.2 between replicates.

This CDR3 is built from 17 residues. Trimming removed 2 bases from V and 0 bases from J; junction bases left unmatched: 8. The germline gives CDR1 SGHRS, CDR2 YFSETQ. Concerning this clone itself: Its antigen is unknown.

The assay was immunoSEQ multiplex PCR, and TCRdb's table has in-frame clones only and misses some. The sample consists of 50,000 to 65,000 clones, about nine tenths of them appearing once. The receptor's source is a person aged 18 to 75 in good health. The sequenced sample consisted of blood. The chain uses TRBV5-1 and TRBJ2-5; 9 bases fit TRBD2. The CDR3 protein is CASSFDVLAGHQETQYF. CDR3 nucleotides: TGCGCCAGCAGCTTCGACGTTCTAGCGGGGCACCAAGAGACCCAGTACTTC.